The 32 T cell receptor beta chains reported below all come from one sample, sequenced in a study of T cells in Graves' hyperthyroidism and ophthalmopathy. TCR beta CDR3 sequences were amplified from RNA transcripts. The HTBI primer set served for first-round RT-PCR of the TCR CDR3. In TCRdb, the multiplex PCR reads were re-called with MiXCR into one record per CDR3 protein. The sample lists about 600,000 distinct CDR3 sequences, more than 15% seen once, with roughly 3% in the top ten. Input material: blood. Receptor source: a woman in her thirties or forties with Graves' ophthalmopathy.

This clonotype was counted many times. The chain is built from TRBV5-1 and TRBJ2-2; TRBD2 aligns across 11 bases. J was trimmed by 6 bases and V by 5 bases; bases with no gene match: 15. The CDR3 loop spans 18 amino acids. Germline V CDR1 and CDR2: SGHRS, YFSETQ. CDR3 loop: CASRGQGLAGGLAGELFF. The DNA for the CDR3 is TGCGCCAGCAGAGGGCAGGGCCTAGCGGGGGGCCTCGCCGGGGAGCTGTTTTTT.

This clonotype came up many times. V is TRBV7-2 and J is TRBJ1-2, with unresolved D. Germline loops: CDR1 SGHTA, CDR2 FQGNSA. V shed 4 bases and J shed 4 bases, with 10 bases lying between them. The CDR3 is 13 residues long. CDR3 sequence (DNA): TGTGCCAGCAGCTCCCCCGGGAGCTATGGCTACACCTTC. As protein: CASSSPGSYGYTF.

This clonotype was counted between two and nine times. V and J are TRBV6-1 and TRBJ2-2, with D possibly being TRBD1 (7 bases). This CDR3 comprises 16 residues. Trimming removed 6 bases at V and 6 bases at J, with 20 bases between. CDR1 is MNHNS and CDR2 is SASEGT in the germline V gene. The CDR3 loop is CASSPGGTVRAGELFF. Written as DNA, the CDR3 is TGTGCCAGCAGCCCAGGGGGGACAGTGCGTGCCGGGGAGCTGTTTTTT.

Ten or more counts support this clonotype. At one end, the junction sequence differs from germline, possibly due to a read error. This chain joins TRBV28 and TRBJ2-3; possible D gene TRBD2, 6 bases. The CDR3 is made up of 19 amino acids. In germline, CDR1 is MDHEN, CDR2 SYDVKM. The CDR3 bases are TGTGCCAGCAGTTTTATAGCGGAGGTTGGACCTTCTAGCACGGATACGCAGTATTTT. It specifies CASSFIAEVGPSSTDTQYF. The full variable domain, in which reference TRBV28 and TRBJ2-3 provide the parts outside the CDR3, is DVKVTQSSRYLVKRTGEKVFLECVQDMDHENMFWYRQDPGLGLRLIYFSYDVKMKEKGDIPEGYSVSREKKERFSLILESASTNQTSMYLCASSFIAEVGPSSTDTQYFGPGTRLTVL.

This sequence joins TRBV5-1 and TRBJ1-3; 8 bases line up with TRBD1. J lost 1 base, V lost 1 base, and 10 bases had no gene match. This CDR3 has 18 amino acids. The germline gives CDR1 SGHRS, CDR2 YFSETQ. DNA of the CDR3: TGCGCCAGCAGCTTGACCGGGACAGGCTTTTCGTCTGGAAACACCATATATTTT. Translation: CASSLTGTGFSSGNTIYF. Full variable domain (remainder filled in from reference TRBV5-1 and TRBJ1-3): KAGVTQTPRYLIKTRGQQVTLSCSPISGHRSVSWYQQTPGQGLQFLFEYFSETQRNKGNFPGRFSGRQFSNSRSEMNVSTLELGDSALYLCASSLTGTGFSSGNTIYFGEGSWLTVV.

The gene calls are TRBV7-3 and TRBJ2-1; D is unresolved. CDR3 length: 13 residues. From germline, CDR1 is SGHTA and CDR2 FQGTGA. The V end lost 3 bases, the J end lost 9 bases, and 12 bases lay between the germline ends. The CDR3 bases are TGTGCCAGCAGCTTTGGCACGGAGAGTGAGCAGTTCTTC. It is translated as CASSFGTESEQFF. Looking up the rest from reference TRBV7-3 and TRBJ2-1 gives the full variable domain: GAGVSQTPSNKVTEKGKYVELRCDPISGHTALYWYRQSLGQGPEFLIYFQGTGAADDSGLPNDRFFAVRPEGSVSTLKIQRTERGDSAVYLCASSFGTESEQFFGPGTRLTVL.

This clonotype was seen a few times. The V gene is TRBV6-1, the J gene TRBJ1-2; 8 bases are a match to TRBD1. The CDR3 totals 13 residues. V lost 6 bases to trimming and J lost 6 bases; unmatched junction nucleotides: 6. Looked up from germline, CDR1 is MNHNS and CDR2 is SASEGT. This CDR3 reads CASRNRTGNGYTF. CDR3 nucleotides: TGTGCCAGCAGAAACCGGACAGGGAATGGCTACACCTTC.

This clonotype was seen ten or more times. The V gene is TRBV27, the J gene TRBJ2-1, with D tentatively TRBD1 or TRBD2 (5 bases each). Germline values: CDR1 MNHEY, CDR2 SMNVEV (reference sequence). The CDR3 spans 15 residues. V lost 8 bases to trimming and J lost 6 bases, with 20 bases between them. CDR3 nucleotides: TGTGCCAGCCTCATGGTGGGACCCCTCCTCAATGAGCAGTTCTTC. Its protein is CASLMVGPLLNEQFF.

This clonotype was seen repeatedly, ten times or more. The V call is TRBV2, the J call TRBJ2-7; D gene ambiguous. V was trimmed by 3 bases and J by 0 bases, leaving 6 bases between them. The CDR3 is made up of 13 amino acids. The germline gives CDR1 SNHLY, CDR2 FYNNEI. CDR3 in amino acids: CASSDGSSYEQYF. CDR3 coding DNA: TGTGCCAGCAGTGACGGTAGCTCCTACGAGCAGTACTTC.

The rearrangement uses TRBV20-1 and TRBJ2-7, with D possibly matching TRBD1 (5 bases). Germline-derived CDR1 and CDR2 are DFQATT and SNEGSKA (reference sequence). Trimming took 0 bases from V and 0 from J, leaving 18 bases between them. The CDR3 sequence is 17 residues long. The DNA for the CDR3 is TGCAGTGCTAGAGAGGCGGTGGGCGGACAAAGCTCCTACGAGCAGTACTTC. Translation gives CSAREAVGGQSSYEQYF.

This clonotype appeared a few times. The chain couples TRBV29-1 to TRBJ1-5; D gene uncertain. CDR1 and CDR2 from the germline V gene are SQVTM and ANQGSEA. This CDR3 region has 12 residues. V lost 7 bases, J lost 7 bases, and 14 bases lay in between. The CDR3 loop reads CSAQIGNQPQHF. In DNA form, the CDR3 reads TGCAGCGCACAGATTGGGAACCAGCCCCAGCATTTT.

This clonotype came up a few times. The chain is built from TRBV20-1 and TRBJ2-2; the D gene is possibly TRBD2 (5 bases). Germline CDR1 and CDR2: DFQATT and SNEGSKA (reference sequence). The CDR3 loop spans 11 amino acids. Trimming shortened V by 8 bases and J by 9 bases, and 13 bases separated the two germline ends. For the CDR3, the DNA is TGCAGTACCACTAGAGGGAGGGAGCTGTTTTTT. This codes for CSTTRGRELFF.

This clonotype was recorded many times. The J gene is TRBJ1-1, the V gene TRBV18; D is unclear. Germline CDR1 KGHSH, CDR2 LQKENI. V was trimmed by 0 bases and J by 3 bases, leaving 11 bases between them. There are 15 residues in the CDR3. DNA for the CDR3: TGTGCCAGCTCACCACCGAGCGGGTCTGACACTGAAGCTTTCTTT. This translates into CASSPPSGSDTEAFF.

In this sample, this clonotype turned up a few times. V usage is TRBV6-5 and J usage is TRBJ2-2; a weak D match, TRBD2 (6 bases). The CDR3 covers 15 residues. Germline CDR1 and CDR2: MNHEY and SVGAGI. V was trimmed by 0 bases and J by 6 bases, leaving 11 bases between them. The CDR3 sequence: CASSYSRPGAGELFF. The CDR3 DNA sequence: TGTGCCAGCAGTTACTCAAGGCCGGGGGCCGGGGAGCTGTTTTTT.

The chain is built from TRBV27 and TRBJ2-2; D remains ambiguous. Trimming pared 0 bases from V and 6 bases from J, leaving 11 bases between. This CDR3 has 15 residues. Germline-derived CDR1 and CDR2 are MNHEY and SMNVEV (reference sequence). The CDR3 region is CASSLSNGNPGELFF. Here the CDR3 DNA reads TGTGCCAGCAGTTTATCGAACGGCAATCCCGGGGAGCTGTTTTTT.

This clonotype occurred many times. The chain employs TRBV6-1 and TRBJ1-1; 7 bases line up with TRBD1. The CDR3 contains 19 residues. The trim removed 5 bases at V and 0 bases at J, leaving 18 bases unmatched. Germline V CDR1 and CDR2: MNHNS, SASEGT. The CDR3 reads CASSLRAGTARNMNTEAFF. For the CDR3, the DNA is TGTGCCAGCAGTCTAAGGGCGGGGACAGCAAGAAACATGAACACTGAAGCTTTCTTT.

The chain links TRBV20-1 to TRBJ2-7, with TRBD2 matching over 12 bases. Trimming took 0 bases from V and 3 from J; bases not matched to a gene: 3. The CDR3 is made up of 15 amino acids. In germline, CDR1 is DFQATT, CDR2 SNEGSKA (reference sequence). The CDR3 nucleotides read TGCAGTGCTAGAGATCTAGCGGGAGGGGGCTACGAGCAGTACTTC. The encoded protein is CSARDLAGGGYEQYF.

This clonotype was detected a few times. The chain links TRBV29-1 to TRBJ1-1; 7 bases fit TRBD1. Looked up from germline, CDR1 is SQVTM and CDR2 is ANQGSEA. The J segment lost 5 bases and the V segment lost 6 bases, leaving 12 bases of the junction unmatched. This CDR3 has 14 amino acids. The CDR3 DNA reads as TGCAGCGTCGCGGAGGGGGACAGCTTAACTGAAGCTTTCTTT. Its translation is CSVAEGDSLTEAFF.

Ten or more counts support this clonotype. CDR3 sequence: CASRLRPDSGNTIYF. The CDR3 DNA reads as TGTGCCAGCAGGCTCCGTCCCGACTCTGGAAACACCATATATTTT. The chain joins TRBV11-2 to TRBJ1-3; no clear D. The V end was cut by 6 bases, the J end by 0 bases, with 12 bases between. The CDR3 is 15 amino acids. Germline lookup yields CDR1 SGHAT and CDR2 FQNNGV.

Many counts were recorded for this clonotype. This chain uses TRBV12-3 or TRBV12-4 with TRBJ2-7; tentative D call: TRBD1 (6 bases). There are 13 residues in the CDR3. V was cut by 6 bases and J by 3 bases, with 12 bases left in between. The CDR3 DNA reads TGTGCCAGCAGGCAGGACAGTAACTACGAGCAGTACTTC. This translates into CASRQDSNYEQYF.

This clonotype was found many times. This chain links TRBV12-3 or TRBV12-4 with TRBJ2-7, with D possibly being TRBD2 (5 bases). The CDR3 contains 12 residues. Trimming stripped 6 bases from V and 5 bases from J, with 11 bases between. The CDR3 DNA follows: TGTGCCAGCAGCACTAGACCGGACGAGCAGTACTTC. This codes for CASSTRPDEQYF.

The rearrangement links TRBV2 to TRBJ2-5, with TRBD2 as a possible D gene (6 bases). The V gene lost 6 bases and the J gene lost 2 bases, with 13 bases spanning the gap. Germline V CDR1 and CDR2: SNHLY, FYNNEI. The CDR3 runs 14 residues. CDR3 in amino acids: CASSRDFQQETQYF. For the CDR3, the DNA is TGTGCCAGCAGCAGGGACTTCCAACAAGAGACCCAGTACTTC. The full variable domain, with the rest looked up from reference TRBV2 and TRBJ2-5, is EPEVTQTPSHQVTQMGQEVILRCVPISNHLYFYWYRQILGQKVEFLVSFYNNEISEKSEIFDDQFSVERPDGSNFTLKIRSTKLEDSAMYFCASSRDFQQETQYFGPGTRLLVL.

The chain recombines TRBV6-2 or TRBV6-3 with TRBJ2-1; 7 bases line up with TRBD2. The CDR3 has 13 amino acids. CDR1 is MNHEY, CDR2 SVGEGT, per germline. V lost 7 bases to trimming and J lost 7 bases; unmatched junction nucleotides: 7. The CDR3 sequence is CASKWRESNEQFF. CDR3 nucleotides: TGTGCCAGCAAATGGCGGGAGTCGAATGAGCAGTTCTTC.

The gene calls are TRBV6-1 and TRBJ1-6; D perhaps matches TRBD1 (6 bases). The germline V and J ends were trimmed by 6 bases and 7 bases, with 10 bases remaining between them. The CDR3 runs 13 residues. Germline loops: CDR1 MNHNS, CDR2 SASEGT. CDR3 nucleotide sequence: TGTGCCAGCAGCCAGGGGAGGAATTCACCCCTCCACTTT. Encoded protein: CASSQGRNSPLHF.

The chain joins TRBV7-3 to TRBJ2-1; either TRBD1 or TRBD2 may supply D (5 bases each). Trimming pared 1 base from V and 7 bases from J, leaving 20 bases between. The CDR3 loop spans 17 amino acids. Germline CDR1 is SGHTA and CDR2 is FQGTGA. This CDR3 reads CASSLNGAASTANEQFF. In DNA form, the CDR3 reads TGTGCCAGCAGCTTAAACGGGGCGGCTAGCACAGCAAATGAGCAGTTCTTC.

The chain uses TRBV13 and TRBJ2-1, with TRBD2 matching over 7 bases. This CDR3 comprises 17 residues. Germline values: CDR1 PRHDT, CDR2 FYEKMQ (reference sequence). The J segment lost 6 bases and the V segment lost 1 base, leaving 12 bases of the junction unmatched. The CDR3 reads CASSLAPTSRSSNEQFF. The CDR3 nucleotides read TGTGCCAGCAGCTTAGCCCCGACTAGCCGAAGTAGCAATGAGCAGTTCTTC.

The table lists this clonotype with many counts. The J gene is TRBJ2-1, the V gene TRBV6-1; 11 bases are a match to TRBD1. V shed 6 bases, J shed 4 bases, and the junction held 8 bases outside the gene matches. From germline, CDR1 is MNHNS and CDR2 SASEGT. There are 16 residues in the CDR3. The CDR3 nucleotides are TGTGCCAGCAGCTTGGGACAGGGGGTCGGGTACAATGAGCAGTTCTTC. This sequence encodes CASSLGQGVGYNEQFF.

This clonotype was observed a handful of times. The J gene is TRBJ1-5, the V gene TRBV4-1, with 10 bases identical to TRBD1. Germline V CDR1 and CDR2: MGHRA, YSYEKL. V trimming: 1 base; J trimming: 7 bases; junction bases outside the gene matches: 4. The CDR3 runs to 15 residues. In nucleotides, the CDR3 is TGCGCCAGCAGCCAAGCGGACAGGGGGTACCAGCCCCAGCATTTT. As protein: CASSQADRGYQPQHF.

This chain links TRBV29-1 with TRBJ1-1; D might be TRBD1 (6 bases). CDR3 length equals 13 residues. Trimming shortened V by 6 bases and J by 1 base, and 12 bases separated the two germline ends. CDR1 SQVTM and CDR2 ANQGSEA come from the germline V gene. CDR3 in amino acids: CSVRDTGNTEAFF. The CDR3 region has the DNA TGCAGCGTGAGGGACACGGGGAACACTGAAGCTTTCTTT.

This clonotype showed up many times. The CDR3 DNA sequence: TGTGCCAGCAGTATCCCGGGACTACAAAACATTCAGTACTTC. As protein: CASSIPGLQNIQYF. The V gene is TRBV28, the J gene TRBJ2-4; 7 nucleotides agree with TRBD2. CDR1 is MDHEN, CDR2 SYDVKM, per germline. The ends lost 5 bases at V and 5 bases at J; junction bases unmatched: 6. The CDR3 is 14 residues long.

This clonotype has at least ten counts. The J gene is TRBJ1-1, the V gene TRBV12-3 or TRBV12-4, with a weak D call TRBD1 (6 bases). The CDR3 consists of 16 residues. V was shortened by 2 bases and J by 1 base, with 14 bases between the two germline ends. CDR3 protein: CASSLRPGTTNTEAFF. In DNA form, the CDR3 reads TGTGCCAGCAGTTTACGACCAGGGACAACGAACACTGAAGCTTTCTTT.

This clonotype was seen at least ten times. The V and J genes are TRBV20-1 and TRBJ2-5; 9 bases line up with TRBD1. There are 13 residues in the CDR3. V lost 5 bases and J lost 2; bases outside the gene matches: 3. CDR1 and CDR2 from the germline V gene are DFQATT and SNEGSKA (reference sequence). The CDR3 sequence: CSASGTGQETQYF. CDR3 in DNA: TGCAGTGCTTCCGGGACAGGGCAAGAGACCCAGTACTTC.